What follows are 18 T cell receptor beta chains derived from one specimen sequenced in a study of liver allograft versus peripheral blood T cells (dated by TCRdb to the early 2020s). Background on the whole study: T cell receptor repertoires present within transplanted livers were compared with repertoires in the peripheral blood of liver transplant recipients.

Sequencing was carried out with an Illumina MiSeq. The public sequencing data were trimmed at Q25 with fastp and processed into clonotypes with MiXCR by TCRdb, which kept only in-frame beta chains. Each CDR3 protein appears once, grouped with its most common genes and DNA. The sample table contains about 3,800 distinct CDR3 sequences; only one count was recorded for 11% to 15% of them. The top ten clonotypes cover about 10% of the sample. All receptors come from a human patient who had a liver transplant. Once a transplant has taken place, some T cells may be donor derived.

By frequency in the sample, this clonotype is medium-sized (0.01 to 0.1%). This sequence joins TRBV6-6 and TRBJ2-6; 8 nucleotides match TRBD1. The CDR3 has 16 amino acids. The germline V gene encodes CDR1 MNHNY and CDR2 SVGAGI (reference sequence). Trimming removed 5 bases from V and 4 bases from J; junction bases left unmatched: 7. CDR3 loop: CASSLSGGSGANVLTF. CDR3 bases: TGTGCCAGCAGTCTATCAGGGGGCTCCGGGGCCAACGTCCTGACTTTC.

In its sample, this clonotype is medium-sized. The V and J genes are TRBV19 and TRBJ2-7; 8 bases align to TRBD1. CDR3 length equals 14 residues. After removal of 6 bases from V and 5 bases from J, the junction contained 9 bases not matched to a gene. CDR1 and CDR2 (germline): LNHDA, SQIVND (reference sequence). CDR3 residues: CASSYTGGEDEQYF. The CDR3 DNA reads TGTGCCAGTAGCTACACAGGGGGAGAGGACGAGCAGTACTTC.

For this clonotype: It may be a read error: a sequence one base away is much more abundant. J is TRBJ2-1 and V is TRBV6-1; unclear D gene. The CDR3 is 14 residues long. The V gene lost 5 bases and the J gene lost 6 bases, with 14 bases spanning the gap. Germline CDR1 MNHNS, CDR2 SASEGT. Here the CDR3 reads CASSFVGIGNEQFF. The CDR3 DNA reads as TGTGCCAGCAGTTTTGTGGGAATTGGCAATGAGCAGTTCTTC.

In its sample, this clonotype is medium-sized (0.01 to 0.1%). DNA of the CDR3: TGTGCCAGCAGCCTCGACCCGTCCTTCGTCTATGGCTACACCTTC. Translated, it gives CASSLDPSFVYGYTF. The chain recombines TRBV28 with TRBJ1-2; D gene ambiguous. From germline, CDR1 is MDHEN and CDR2 SYDVKM. The CDR3 contains 15 residues. The V and J ends lost 6 bases and 4 bases respectively, with 18 bases between them.

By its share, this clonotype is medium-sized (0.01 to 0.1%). The CDR3 coding sequence is TGCAGTGCTAGAGACAGGTATTTTGAGCCCCAGCATTTT. It specifies CSARDRYFEPQHF. V gene TRBV20-1 combines with J gene TRBJ1-5; D uncertain. V lost 0 bases, J lost 8 bases, and 11 bases lay in between. The germline V gene encodes CDR1 DFQATT and CDR2 SNEGSKA (reference sequence). This CDR3 comprises 13 residues.

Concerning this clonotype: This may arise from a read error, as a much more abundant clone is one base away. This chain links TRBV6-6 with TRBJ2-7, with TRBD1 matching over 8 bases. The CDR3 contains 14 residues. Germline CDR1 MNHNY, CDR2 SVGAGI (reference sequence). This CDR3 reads CANSYSPQGDEQYF. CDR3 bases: TGTGCCAACAGTTACTCGCCACAGGGGGACGAGCAGTACTTC.

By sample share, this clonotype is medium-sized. CDR3 protein: CASMSAGFRAFNQPQHF. CDR3 DNA: TGTGCCAGCATGTCTGCCGGGTTCAGGGCGTTCAATCAGCCCCAGCATTTT. This rearrangement joins TRBV6-6 to TRBJ1-5, with D possibly being TRBD1 (5 bases). V shed 7 bases and J shed 3 bases, with 22 bases lying between them. Per the germline V gene, CDR1 is MNHNY and CDR2 is SVGAGI (reference sequence). This CDR3 has 17 amino acids.

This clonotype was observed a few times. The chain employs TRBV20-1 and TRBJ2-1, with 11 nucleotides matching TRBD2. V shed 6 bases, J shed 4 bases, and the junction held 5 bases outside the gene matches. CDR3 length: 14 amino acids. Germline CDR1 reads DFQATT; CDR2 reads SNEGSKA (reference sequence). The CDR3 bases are TGCAGTGCCAGACTAGCGGGACTATACAATGAGCAGTTCTTC. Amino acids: CSARLAGLYNEQFF.

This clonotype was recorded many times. CDR3 amino acids: CATDSGVSTDTQYF. In DNA, the CDR3 is TGTGCCACTGACAGCGGGGTTAGCACAGATACGCAGTATTTT. The chain is built from TRBV6-2 or TRBV6-3 and TRBJ2-3, with 7 bases lining up with TRBD2. The CDR3 has 14 residues. Per the germline V gene, CDR1 is MNHEY and CDR2 is SVGEGT. J gave up 0 bases and V 10 bases, and 7 bases lay outside the gene matches.

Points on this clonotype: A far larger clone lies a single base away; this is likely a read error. CDR3 DNA: TGTACCAGCAGTGAAGCGGCGGGGGCAGACCTGAATCAGCCCCAGCATTTT. Encoded protein: CTSSEAAGADLNQPQHF. This chain connects TRBV6-2 or TRBV6-3 to TRBJ1-5; TRBD1 is a possible D gene (6 bases). CDR3 length equals 17 residues. Germline CDR1 MNHEY, CDR2 SVGEGT.

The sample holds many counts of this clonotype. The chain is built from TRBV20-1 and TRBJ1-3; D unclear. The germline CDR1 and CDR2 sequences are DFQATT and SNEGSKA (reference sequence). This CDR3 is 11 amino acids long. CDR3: CSLLSGNTIYF. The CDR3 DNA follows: TGCAGCCTATTATCTGGAAACACCATATATTTT.

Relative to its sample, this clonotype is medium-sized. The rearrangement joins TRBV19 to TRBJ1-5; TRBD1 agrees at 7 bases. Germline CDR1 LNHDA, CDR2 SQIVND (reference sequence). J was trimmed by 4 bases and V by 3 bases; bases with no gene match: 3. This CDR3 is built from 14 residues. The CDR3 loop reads CASSIEGANQPQHF. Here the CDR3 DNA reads TGTGCCAGTAGTATTGAGGGGGCAAATCAGCCCCAGCATTTT.

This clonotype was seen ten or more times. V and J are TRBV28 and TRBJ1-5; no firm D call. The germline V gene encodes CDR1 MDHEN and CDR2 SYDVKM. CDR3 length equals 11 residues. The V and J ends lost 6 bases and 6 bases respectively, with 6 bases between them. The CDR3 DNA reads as TGTGCCAGCAGCCGTATTCAGCCCCAGCATTTT. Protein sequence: CASSRIQPQHF.

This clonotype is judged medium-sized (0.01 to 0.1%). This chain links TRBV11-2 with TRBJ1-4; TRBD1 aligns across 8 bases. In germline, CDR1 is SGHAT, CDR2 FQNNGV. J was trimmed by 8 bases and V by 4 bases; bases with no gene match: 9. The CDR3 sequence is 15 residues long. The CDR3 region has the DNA TGTGCCAGCAGCTCCACGGACAGGGCTGAGGAAAAACTGTTTTTT. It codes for CASSSTDRAEEKLFF.

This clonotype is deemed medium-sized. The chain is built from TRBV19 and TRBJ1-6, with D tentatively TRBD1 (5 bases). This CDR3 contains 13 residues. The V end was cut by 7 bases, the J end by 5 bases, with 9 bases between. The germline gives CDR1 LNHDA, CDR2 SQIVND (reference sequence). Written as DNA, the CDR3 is TGTGCCAGTACGGGGGGACATAATTCACCCCTCCACTTT. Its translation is CASTGGHNSPLHF.

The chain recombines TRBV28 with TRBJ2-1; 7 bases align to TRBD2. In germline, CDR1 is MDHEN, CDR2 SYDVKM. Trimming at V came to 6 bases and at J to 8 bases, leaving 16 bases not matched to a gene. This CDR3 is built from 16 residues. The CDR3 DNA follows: TGTGCCAGCAGCTTAGCGTACGCGGGAGAGGGAGATGAGCAGTTCTTC. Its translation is CASSLAYAGEGDEQFF.

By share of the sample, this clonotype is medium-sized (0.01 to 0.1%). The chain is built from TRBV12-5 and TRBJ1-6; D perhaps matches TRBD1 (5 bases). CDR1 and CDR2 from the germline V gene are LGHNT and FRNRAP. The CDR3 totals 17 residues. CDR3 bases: TGTGCCAGCAGCCCCCGGGGGAGGGCAGTTTTAGGTTCACCCCTCCACTTT. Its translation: CASSPRGRAVLGSPLHF.

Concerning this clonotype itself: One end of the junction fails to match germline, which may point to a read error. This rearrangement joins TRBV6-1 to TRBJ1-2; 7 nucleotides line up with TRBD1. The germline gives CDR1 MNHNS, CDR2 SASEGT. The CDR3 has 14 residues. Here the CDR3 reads CANSDRAGNYGYTF. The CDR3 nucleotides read TGTGCCAACAGTGACAGGGCAGGGAACTATGGCTACACCTTC.